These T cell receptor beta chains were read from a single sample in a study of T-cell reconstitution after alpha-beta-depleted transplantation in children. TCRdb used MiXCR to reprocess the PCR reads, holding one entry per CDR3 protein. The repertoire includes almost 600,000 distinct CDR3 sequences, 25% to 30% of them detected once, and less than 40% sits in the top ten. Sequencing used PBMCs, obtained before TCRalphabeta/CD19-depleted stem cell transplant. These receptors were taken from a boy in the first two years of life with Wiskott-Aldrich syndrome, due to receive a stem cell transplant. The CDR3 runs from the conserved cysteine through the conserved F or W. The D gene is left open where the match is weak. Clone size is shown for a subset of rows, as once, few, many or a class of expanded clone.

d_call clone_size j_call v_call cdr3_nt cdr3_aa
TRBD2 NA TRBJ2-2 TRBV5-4 TGTGCCAGCAGCTTGGCCGGGGGGGTTTACACCGGGGAGCTGTTTTTT CASSLAGGVYTGELFF
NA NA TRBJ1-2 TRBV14 TGTGCCAGCAGCCAAGATCAGGGCGGGGGCTACACCTTC CASSQDQGGGYTF
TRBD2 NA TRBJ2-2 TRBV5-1 TGCGCCAGCAGCTTGATACTAGCGGGAGGCACCGGGGAGCTGTTTTTT CASSLILAGGTGELFF
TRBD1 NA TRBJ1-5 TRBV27 TGTGCCAGCAGCCTATCAGGGGGACGCAATCAGCCCCAGCATTTT CASSLSGGRNQPQHF
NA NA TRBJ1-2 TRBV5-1 TGCGCCTCATCCGGGGCGGCATCCTATGGCTACACCTTC CASSGAASYGYTF
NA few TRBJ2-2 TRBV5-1 TGCGCCAGCACCGAATTCAGGGGGGCCACCGGGGAGCTGTTTTTT CASTEFRGATGELFF
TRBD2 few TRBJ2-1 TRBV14 TGTGCCAGCAGCCCCCTATCCCTAGCGGGAGGGAGGAATGAGCAGTTCTTC CASSPLSLAGGRNEQFF
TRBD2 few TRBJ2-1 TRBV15 TGTGCCACCAGCAGCGGGACTAGCGGGAGGGGTGATGAGCAGTTCTTC CATSSGTSGRGDEQFF
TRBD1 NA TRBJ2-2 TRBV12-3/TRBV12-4 TGTGCCAGCAGTTTAAGGCTTAGGGGGCTAGCTAACACCGGGGAGCTGTTTTTT CASSLRLRGLANTGELFF
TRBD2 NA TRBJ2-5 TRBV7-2 TGTGCCAGCAGCCTTAGCGGGAGATGGCAAGAGACCCAGTACTTC CASSLSGRWQETQYF
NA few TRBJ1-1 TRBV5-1 TGCGCCAGCAGCACTGGGGCTCTGCAGGTTAACACTGAAGCTTTCTTT CASSTGALQVNTEAFF
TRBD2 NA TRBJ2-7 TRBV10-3 TGTGCCACCTTGACCCCTAGCGGGAGGGCCTTGTCCGAGCAGTACTTC CATLTPSGRALSEQYF
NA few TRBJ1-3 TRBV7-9 TGTGCCAGCAGCAACTCTGGAAACACCATATATTTT CASSNSGNTIYF
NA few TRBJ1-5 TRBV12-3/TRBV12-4 TGTGCCAGCAGCGCAGGGAATAGCAATCAGCCCCAGCATTTT CASSAGNSNQPQHF
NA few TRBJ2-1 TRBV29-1 TGCAGCGTTGGTCGGACCCACTACAATGAGCAGTTCTTC CSVGRTHYNEQFF
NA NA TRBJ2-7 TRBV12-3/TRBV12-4 TGTGCCAGCAGTCCACCGAAGGGGCTAGCGTTCTCCTACGAGCAGTACTTC CASSPPKGLAFSYEQYF
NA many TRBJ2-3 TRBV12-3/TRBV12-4 TGTGCCAGCACCCTGGGGGATACGCAGTATTTT CASTLGDTQYF
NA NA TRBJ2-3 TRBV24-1 TGTGCCACCAGACCCATAGCGGATCCCACAGATACGCAGTATTTT CATRPIADPTDTQYF
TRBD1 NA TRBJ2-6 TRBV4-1 TGCGCCAGCAGCCCTGGGGGACAGGGTTCGAACTCTGGGGCCAACGTCCTGACTTTC CASSPGGQGSNSGANVLTF
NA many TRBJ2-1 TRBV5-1 TGTGCCAGCAGTTTTGGGGGGCGGGGGAATGAGCAGTTCTTC CASSFGGRGNEQFF
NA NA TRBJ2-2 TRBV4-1 TGCGCCAGCAGCCAAGGGACAGACACAGCGAACACCGGGGAGCTGTTTTTT CASSQGTDTANTGELFF
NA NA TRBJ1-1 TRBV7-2 TGTGCCAGCAGCTTATACGGGCCTGACACTGAAGCTTTCTTT CASSLYGPDTEAFF
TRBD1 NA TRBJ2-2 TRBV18 TGTGCCAGCTCACGACTGACAGGGTCGAACACCGGGGAGCTGTTTTTT CASSRLTGSNTGELFF
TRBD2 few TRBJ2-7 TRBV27 TGTGCCAGCAGTTTCGCCCCTAGCGGGAGGGTATACGAGCAGTACTTC CASSFAPSGRVYEQYF
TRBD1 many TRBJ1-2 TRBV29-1 TGCAGCGTTGGGACAGGGGGTGGCTATGGCTACACCTTC CSVGTGGGYGYTF
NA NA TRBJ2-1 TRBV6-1 TGTGCCAGCAGTGAACAGGGAATTGGCAATGAGCAGTTCTTC CASSEQGIGNEQFF
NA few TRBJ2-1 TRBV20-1 TGCAGTGCTCTACGGGAGTTCTTTTACAATGAGCAGTTCTTC CSALREFFYNEQFF
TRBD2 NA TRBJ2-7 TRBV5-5 TGTGCCAGCAGGCAACTAGCGGGAGTAGTGTACGAGCAGTACTTC CASRQLAGVVYEQYF
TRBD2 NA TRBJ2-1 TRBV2 TGTGCCAGCAGTCCTTTTGGCGGGAGATTGAATGAGCAGTTCTTC CASSPFGGRLNEQFF
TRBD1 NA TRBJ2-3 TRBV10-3 TGTGCCATCAGCGACCCCGGGACAGGGAACACAGATACGCAGTATTTT CAISDPGTGNTDTQYF
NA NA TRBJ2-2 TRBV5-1 TGCGCCAGCAGCTTGACAGGGTCATCCAACACCGGGGAGCTGTTTTTT CASSLTGSSNTGELFF
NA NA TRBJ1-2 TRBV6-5 TGTGCCAGCAGTTATGTCGCCGGTAACTATGGCTACACCTTC CASSYVAGNYGYTF
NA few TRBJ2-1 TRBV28 TGTGCCAGCAGTTTATTCGGCCTAGCGTACTACAATGAGCAGTTCTTC CASSLFGLAYYNEQFF
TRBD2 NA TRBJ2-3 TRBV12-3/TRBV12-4 TGTGCCAGCAGTTTCCTGCAAAGGCTAGCGGGGGTCACAGATACGCAGTATTTT CASSFLQRLAGVTDTQYF
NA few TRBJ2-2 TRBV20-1 TGCAGTGCTAGACCCCCGAACACCGGGGAGCTGTTTTTT CSARPPNTGELFF
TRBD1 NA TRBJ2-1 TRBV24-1 TGTGCCACCAGTGATTCCTCGGGACAGGTAGACAATGAGCAGTTCTTC CATSDSSGQVDNEQFF
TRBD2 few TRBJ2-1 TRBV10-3 TGTGCCAGCCGGACTAGCGGGAGCTCGGACAATGAGCAGTTCTTC CASRTSGSSDNEQFF
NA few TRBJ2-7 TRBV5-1 TGCGCCAGCAGCTTACGGGGAACTCCCCCCTACGAGCAGTACTTC CASSLRGTPPYEQYF
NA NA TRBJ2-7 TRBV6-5 TGTGCCAGCAGTTACAGGAGACAGGGAGGGCTCGTTAGCTACGAGCAGTACTTC CASSYRRQGGLVSYEQYF
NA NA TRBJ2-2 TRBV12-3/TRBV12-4 TGTGCCAGCAGTTTAGCTATGGGACTGACGAACACCGGGGAGCTGTTTTTT CASSLAMGLTNTGELFF
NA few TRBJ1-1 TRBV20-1 TGCAGTGCTAGCCGCCCGATTGGGGCAAACACTGAAGCTTTCTTT CSASRPIGANTEAFF
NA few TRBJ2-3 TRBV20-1 TGCAGTGCCGGACGGGAGTTCAACACAGATACGCAGTATTTT CSAGREFNTDTQYF
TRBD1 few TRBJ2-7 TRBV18 TGTGCCAGCTCACCAGCGCAGGGGGTTTCCTACGAGCAGTACTTC CASSPAQGVSYEQYF
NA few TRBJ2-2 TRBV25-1 TGTGCCAGCAGTGAGTTAAACAGGGCGAACACCGGGGAGCTGTTTTTT CASSELNRANTGELFF
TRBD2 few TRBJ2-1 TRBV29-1 TGCAGCGTTTCGACTAGCGGCGAGCAGTTCTTC CSVSTSGEQFF
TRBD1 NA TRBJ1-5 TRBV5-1 TGCGCCAGCAGCCCGGGACAGGGTGGCAATCAGCCCCAGCATTTT CASSPGQGGNQPQHF
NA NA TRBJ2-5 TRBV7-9 TGTGCCAGCAGCTTCTTACTAGCAATTTCACAAGAGACCCAGTACTTC CASSFLLAISQETQYF
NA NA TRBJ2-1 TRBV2 TGTGCCAGCAAGGGAGCGGGTAATGAGCAGTTCTTC CASKGAGNEQFF
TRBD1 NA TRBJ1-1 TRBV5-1 TGCGCCAGCAGCGCTACAGGGGTGAACACTGAAGCTTTCTTT CASSATGVNTEAFF
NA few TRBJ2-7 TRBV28 TGTGCCAGCAGTTCCGGAGCATCCTACGAGCAGTACTTC CASSSGASYEQYF
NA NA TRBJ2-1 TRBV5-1 TGCGCCAGCAGCCTCCATGTGGGGCGAGACTACAATGAGCAGTTCTTC CASSLHVGRDYNEQFF
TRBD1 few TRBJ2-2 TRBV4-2 TGTGCCAGCAGATTCTCCGGGACAGGATACACCGGGGAGCTGTTTTTT CASRFSGTGYTGELFF
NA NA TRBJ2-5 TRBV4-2 TGTGCCAGCAGCCAACTATGGAGGAGCGGCCCCCGGGGAACCCAGTACTTC CASSQLWRSGPRGTQYF
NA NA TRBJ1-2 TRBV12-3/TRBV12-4 TGTGCCAGCAGTTTGACGGGGGCTCGTAGGAACTATGGCTACACCTTC CASSLTGARRNYGYTF
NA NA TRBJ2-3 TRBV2 TGTGCCAGGGGCTTATCGGGAGTAGCCGATACGCAGTATTTT CARGLSGVADTQYF
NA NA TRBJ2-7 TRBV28 TGTGCCAGCAGTTTACGGGCCTATTACGAGCAGTACTTC CASSLRAYYEQYF
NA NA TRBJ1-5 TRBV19 TGTGCCAGTAGTATCTCTTCCGGGACAACCTCCCAGCCCCAGCATTTT CASSISSGTTSQPQHF